This entry features one TCR beta chain sequence. In the authors' workflow: Reference gene primer amplification in the assay estimated nucleated cell counts. The assay was immunoSEQ multiplex PCR, and TCRdb's table has in-frame clones only and misses some. The V and J calls and clone size were taken over from that table, and D and trimming were inferred from the DNA. The top ten clones hold more than 4% of a sample with fewer than 300,000 clones, 80% to 85% of them seen once. The sample belongs to a study of blood T cell repertoires in COVID-19. This CDR3 comprises 15 residues. V lost 6 bases to trimming and J lost 11 bases, with 20 bases between them. The germline V gene has CDR1 MGHRA and CDR2 YSYEKL.

Sequences were obtained from PBMCs or T cells enriched from blood (not recorded which). The origin of this receptor is a man in his forties or fifties who had been exposed to COVID-19. V and J are TRBV4-1 and TRBJ1-6; D unclear. CDR3 residues: CASSPGQVISPPLHF. CDR3 nucleotide sequence: TGCGCCAGCAGTCCTGGTCAAGTTATTAGTCCACCCCTCCACTTT.